This T cell receptor beta chain is drawn from a study of blood T cell repertoires in COVID-19. Study background: Sources were T cells, B-cell-depleted T cells, or PBMCs; the material itself was cDNA or gDNA.

Generated by immunoSEQ multiplex PCR, the TCRdb table keeps only in-frame clones and is missing some. The sample has 490,000 or so clones; 75% to 90% are singletons. CDR3 size: 14 residues. CDR1 is MNHEY, CDR2 SMNVEV, per germline (reference sequence). Losses at the gene ends were 2 bases for V and 5 bases for J; bases not matched to a gene: 4. The rearrangement uses TRBV27 and TRBJ2-5; 8 positions agree with TRBD2. The specimen sequenced was PBMCs or T cells enriched from blood (not recorded which). This receptor was taken from an older woman who had recovered from COVID-19. CDR3 sequence reads: CASSLNGGVETQYF. CDR3 in DNA: TGTGCCAGCAGTTTAAACGGGGGGGTTGAGACCCAGTACTTC.